This T cell receptor (beta chain) stems from a study of cytomegalovirus exposure and HLA in healthy donors. Study-level results: In a later analysis, an Asian-associated ancestry cluster reportedly showed fewer N-insertions than the roughly 710-donor mean. As a later analysis showed, a missense DCLRE1C variant was linked to trimming of TCR beta V- and J-genes. In a later analysis, across HLA loci, associated TCR counts were highest for DRB1, lowest for HLA-C.

V shed 10 bases and J 6 bases; nucleotides not matched to a gene: 10. Germline V lookup: CDR1 WSHSY, CDR2 SAAADI. CDR3 length equals 13 residues. The primer mix had 60 Vbeta and 13 Jbeta primers. TCRdb's table, derived via immunoSEQ multiplex PCR, lists solely in-frame clones and lacks some. In all, the sample yields some 110,000 clones. Concerning this clone: The antigen is undetermined.

The chain joins TRBV10-2 to TRBJ1-2; 8 nucleotides line up with TRBD1. The source is a man aged 35 to 55 in good health and CMV-seropositive. The sample consisted of PBMCs. This CDR3 reads CATATGGRDGYTF. The CDR3 DNA reads as TGCGCCACCGCTACAGGGGGAAGAGATGGCTACACCTTC.